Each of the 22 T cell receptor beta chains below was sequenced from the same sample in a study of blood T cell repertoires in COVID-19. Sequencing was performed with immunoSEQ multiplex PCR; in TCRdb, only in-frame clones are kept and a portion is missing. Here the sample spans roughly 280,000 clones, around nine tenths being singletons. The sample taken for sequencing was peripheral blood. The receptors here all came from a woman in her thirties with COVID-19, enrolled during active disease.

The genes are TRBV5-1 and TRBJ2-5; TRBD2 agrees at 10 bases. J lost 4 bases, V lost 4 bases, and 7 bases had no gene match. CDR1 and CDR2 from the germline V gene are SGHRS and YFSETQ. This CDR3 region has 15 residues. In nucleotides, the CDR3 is TGCGCCAGCAGCGCAGGGACTAGCGTACTAGAGACCCAGTACTTC. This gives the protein CASSAGTSVLETQYF.

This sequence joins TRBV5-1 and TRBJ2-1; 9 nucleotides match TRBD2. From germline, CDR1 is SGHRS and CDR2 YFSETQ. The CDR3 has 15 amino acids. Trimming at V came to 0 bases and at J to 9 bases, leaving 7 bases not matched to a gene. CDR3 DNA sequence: TGCGCCAGCAGCTTGGAAGGCGGGAGGGTTAGTGAGCAGTTCTTC. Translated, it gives CASSLEGGRVSEQFF.

CDR3 coding DNA: TGTGCCAGCAGTGTCCCAGACAGGGGGCCGCACACTGAAGCTTTCTTT. Translation: CASSVPDRGPHTEAFF. The V and J genes are TRBV6-1 and TRBJ1-1, with 10 positions matching TRBD1. The CDR3 covers 16 residues. Germline CDR1 and CDR2: MNHNS and SASEGT. V was pared by 4 bases and J by 3 bases, with 8 bases of the junction left unmatched.

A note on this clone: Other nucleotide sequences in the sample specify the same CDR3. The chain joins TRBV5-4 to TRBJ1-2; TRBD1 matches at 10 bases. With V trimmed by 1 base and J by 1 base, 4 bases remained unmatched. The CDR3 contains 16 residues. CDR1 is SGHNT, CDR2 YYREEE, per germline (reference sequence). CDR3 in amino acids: CASSLPGQGSNYGYTF. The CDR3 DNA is TGTGCCAGCAGCTTGCCGGGACAGGGGAGTAACTATGGCTACACCTTC.

CDR3 in DNA: TGTGCCAGCAGACTTAACAGGGGCCGGGATGAAAAACTGTTTTTT. This codes for CASRLNRGRDEKLFF. The rearrangement uses TRBV27 and TRBJ1-4; 7 nucleotides line up with TRBD1. The germline V gene encodes CDR1 MNHEY and CDR2 SMNVEV (reference sequence). This CDR3 region has 15 residues. Trimming cost V 6 bases and J 6 bases; bases outside gene matches: 10.

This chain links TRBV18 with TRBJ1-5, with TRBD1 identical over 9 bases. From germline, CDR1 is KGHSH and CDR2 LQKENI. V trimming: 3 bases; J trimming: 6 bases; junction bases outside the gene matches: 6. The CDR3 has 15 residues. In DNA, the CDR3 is TGTGCCAGCTCACCCACAACAGGGGGCCCTCAGCCCCAGCATTTT. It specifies CASSPTTGGPQPQHF.

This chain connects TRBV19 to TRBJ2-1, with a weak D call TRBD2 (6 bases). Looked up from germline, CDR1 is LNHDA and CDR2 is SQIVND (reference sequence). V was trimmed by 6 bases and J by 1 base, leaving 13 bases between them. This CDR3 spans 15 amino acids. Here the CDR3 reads CASRSGVGSYNEQFF. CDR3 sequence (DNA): TGTGCCAGTAGGTCGGGAGTGGGATCCTACAATGAGCAGTTCTTC. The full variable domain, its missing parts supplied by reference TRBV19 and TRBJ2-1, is DGGITQSPKYLFRKEGQNVTLSCEQNLNHDAMYWYRQDPGQGLRLIYYSQIVNDFQKGDIAEGYSVSREKKESFPLTVTSAQKNPTAFYLCASRSGVGSYNEQFFGPGTRLTVL.

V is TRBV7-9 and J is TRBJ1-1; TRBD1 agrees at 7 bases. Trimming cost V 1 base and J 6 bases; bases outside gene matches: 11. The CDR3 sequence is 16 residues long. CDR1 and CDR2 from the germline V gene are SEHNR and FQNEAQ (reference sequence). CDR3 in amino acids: CASSLGVQGLRAEAFF. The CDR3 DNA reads TGTGCCAGCAGCTTAGGGGTACAGGGGTTACGGGCTGAAGCTTTCTTT. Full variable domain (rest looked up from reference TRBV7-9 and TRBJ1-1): DTGVSQNPRHKITKRGQNVTFRCDPISEHNRLYWYRQTLGQGPEFLTYFQNEAQLEKSRLLSDRFSAERPKGSFSTLEIQRTEQGDSAMYLCASSLGVQGLRAEAFFGQGTRLTVV.

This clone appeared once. The CDR3 sequence is CASSFPPGLAEETQYF. The DNA for the CDR3 is TGCGCCAGCAGCTTCCCTCCGGGACTAGCGGAAGAGACCCAGTACTTC. The V call is TRBV5-1, the J call TRBJ2-5; 11 nucleotides agree with TRBD2. J gave up 3 bases and V 2 bases, and 6 bases lay outside the gene matches. There are 16 residues in the CDR3. Germline CDR1 and CDR2: SGHRS and YFSETQ.

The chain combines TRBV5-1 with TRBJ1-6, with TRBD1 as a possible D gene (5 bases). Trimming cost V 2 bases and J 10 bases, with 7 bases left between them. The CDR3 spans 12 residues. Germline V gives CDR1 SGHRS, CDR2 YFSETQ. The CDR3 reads CASSFGGSPLHF. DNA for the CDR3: TGCGCCAGCAGCTTCGGGGGGTCACCCCTCCACTTT. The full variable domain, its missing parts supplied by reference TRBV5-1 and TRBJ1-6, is KAGVTQTPRYLIKTRGQQVTLSCSPISGHRSVSWYQQTPGQGLQFLFEYFSETQRNKGNFPGRFSGRQFSNSRSEMNVSTLELGDSALYLCASSFGGSPLHFGNGTRLTVT.

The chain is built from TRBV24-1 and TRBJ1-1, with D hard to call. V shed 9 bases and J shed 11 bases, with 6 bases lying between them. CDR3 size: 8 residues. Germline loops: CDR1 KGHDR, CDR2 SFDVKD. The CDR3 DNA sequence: TGTGCCACCTGTCCGGCTTTCTTT. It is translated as CATCPAFF.

The CDR3, as DNA: TGTGCCAGCAGCCCATACAGGGGGCAGAACAATGAGCAGTTCTTC. Translated, it gives CASSPYRGQNNEQFF. This chain joins TRBV7-9 and TRBJ2-1, with 9 bases lining up with TRBD1. The CDR3 spans 15 residues. Germline V gives CDR1 SEHNR, CDR2 FQNEAQ (reference sequence). V gave up 5 bases and J gave up 5 bases; unmatched junction bases: 7.

The CDR3 region has the DNA TGTGCCAGCAGGTCGAGCACAGATACGCAGTATTTT. Translated: CASRSSTDTQYF. The rearrangement links TRBV2 to TRBJ2-3; D is uncertain. V lost 6 bases to trimming and J lost 0 bases, with 4 bases between them. From germline, CDR1 is SNHLY and CDR2 FYNNEI. The CDR3 spans 12 residues.

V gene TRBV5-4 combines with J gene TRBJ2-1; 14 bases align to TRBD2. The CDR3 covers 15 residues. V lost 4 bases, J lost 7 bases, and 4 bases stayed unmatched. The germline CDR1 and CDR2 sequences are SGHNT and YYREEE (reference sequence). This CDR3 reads CASSPRLAGGNEQFF. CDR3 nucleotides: TGTGCCAGCAGCCCCCGACTAGCGGGAGGGAATGAGCAGTTCTTC.

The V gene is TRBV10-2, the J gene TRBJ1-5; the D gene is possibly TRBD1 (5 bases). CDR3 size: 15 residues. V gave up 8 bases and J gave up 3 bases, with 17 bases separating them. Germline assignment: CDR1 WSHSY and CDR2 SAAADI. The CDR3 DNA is TGCGCCAGCGGGGCAGGGTACGGTAACAATCAGCCCCAGCATTTT. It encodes CASGAGYGNNQPQHF.

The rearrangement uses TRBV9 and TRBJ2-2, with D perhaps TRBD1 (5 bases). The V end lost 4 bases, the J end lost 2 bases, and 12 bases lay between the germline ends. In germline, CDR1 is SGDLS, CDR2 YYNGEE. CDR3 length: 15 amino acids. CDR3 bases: TGTGCCAGCAGCCCGCCGACAGTCAACACCGGGGAGCTGTTTTTT. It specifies CASSPPTVNTGELFF.

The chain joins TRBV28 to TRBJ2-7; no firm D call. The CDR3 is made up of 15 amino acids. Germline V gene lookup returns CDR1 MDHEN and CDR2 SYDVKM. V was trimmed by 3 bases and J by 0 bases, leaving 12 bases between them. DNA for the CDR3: TGTGCCAGCAGTTTTGCTTTTAGGAGCTCCTACGAGCAGTACTTC. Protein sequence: CASSFAFRSSYEQYF.

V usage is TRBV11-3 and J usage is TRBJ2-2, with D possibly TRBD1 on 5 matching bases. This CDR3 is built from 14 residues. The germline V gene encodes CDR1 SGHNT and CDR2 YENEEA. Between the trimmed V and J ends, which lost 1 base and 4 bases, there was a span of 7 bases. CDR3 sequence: CASSLGRVTGELFF. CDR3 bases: TGTGCCAGCAGCTTAGGCAGGGTCACCGGGGAGCTGTTTTTT.

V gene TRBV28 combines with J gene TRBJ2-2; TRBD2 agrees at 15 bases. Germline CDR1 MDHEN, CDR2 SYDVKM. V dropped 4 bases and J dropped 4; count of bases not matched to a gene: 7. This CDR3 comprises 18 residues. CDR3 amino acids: CASSSQLGLAGGTGELFF. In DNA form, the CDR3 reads TGTGCCAGCAGTTCGCAATTGGGACTAGCGGGAGGCACCGGGGAGCTGTTTTTT.

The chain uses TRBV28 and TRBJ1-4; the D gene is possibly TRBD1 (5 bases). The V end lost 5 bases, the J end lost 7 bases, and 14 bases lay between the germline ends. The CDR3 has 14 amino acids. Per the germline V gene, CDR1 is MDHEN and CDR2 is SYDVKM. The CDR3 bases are TGTGCCAGCAGTATCCCGCAGGGATCTGAAAAACTGTTTTTT. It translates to CASSIPQGSEKLFF.

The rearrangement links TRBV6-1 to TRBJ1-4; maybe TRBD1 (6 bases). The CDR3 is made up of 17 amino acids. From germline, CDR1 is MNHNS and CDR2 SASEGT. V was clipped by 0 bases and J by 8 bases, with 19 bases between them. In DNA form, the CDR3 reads TGTGCCAGCAGTGAAGCCCAGGACAGCCCTGTGGAGGAAAAACTGTTTTTT. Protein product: CASSEAQDSPVEEKLFF.

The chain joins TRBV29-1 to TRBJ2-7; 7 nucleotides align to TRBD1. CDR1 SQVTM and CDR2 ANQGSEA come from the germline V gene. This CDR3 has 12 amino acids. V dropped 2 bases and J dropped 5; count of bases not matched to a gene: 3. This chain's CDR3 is CSVETGDDEQYF. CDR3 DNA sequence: TGCAGCGTTGAAACAGGGGACGACGAGCAGTACTTC.